The 5 T cell receptor beta chains below all came from one sample that was sequenced in a study of cytomegalovirus exposure and HLA in healthy donors. The PCR used 60 Vbeta and 13 Jbeta primers. Method: immunoSEQ multiplex PCR; TCRdb's copy keeps in-frame clones and lacks some. The sample holds 120,000 or so clones, more than 65% seen once. Sequencing was done on a sample of PBMCs. These receptors all come from a young man in good health and CMV-seropositive.

The chain combines TRBV5-5 with TRBJ1-1; 7 bases are shared with TRBD1. The V gene's germline CDR1 is SGHKS and CDR2 YYEKEE (reference sequence). The ends lost 0 bases at V and 4 bases at J; junction bases unmatched: 6. CDR3 length: 15 residues. The DNA for the CDR3 is TGTGCCAGCAGCTTGGTACAGGGGCAAGGCACTGAAGCTTTCTTT. The encoded protein is CASSLVQGQGTEAFF.

This clone was observed once. The chain couples TRBV7-3 to TRBJ2-2, with a possible D match to TRBD1 (6 bases). There are 15 residues in the CDR3. Trimming pared 1 base from V and 4 bases from J, leaving 10 bases between. Germline CDR1 SGHTA, CDR2 FQGTGA. The CDR3 sequence is CASSLIRGGTGELFF. CDR3 DNA: TGTGCCAGCAGCTTAATCAGGGGTGGCACCGGGGAGCTGTTTTTT.

V usage is TRBV5-4 and J usage is TRBJ2-4; tentative D call: TRBD2 (7 bases). Germline CDR1 and CDR2: SGHNT and YYREEE (reference sequence). The V and J ends lost 0 bases and 1 base respectively, with 11 bases between them. The CDR3 sequence is 16 residues long. In nucleotides, the CDR3 is TGTGCCAGCAGCTTGGGTGGGGGGGCGGCCAAAAACATTCAGTACTTC. Its translation is CASSLGGGAAKNIQYF.

This clone was observed a single time. The chain employs TRBV5-1 and TRBJ2-3; 9 nucleotides match TRBD1. After removal of 2 bases from V and 2 bases from J, the junction contained 3 bases not matched to a gene. CDR3 length equals 15 residues. CDR1 and CDR2 (germline): SGHRS, YFSETQ. The CDR3 nucleotides read TGCGCCAGCAGCTTCGGGACAGGGTTCACAGATACGCAGTATTTT. Encoded protein: CASSFGTGFTDTQYF.

This clone was observed a handful of times. This chain connects TRBV5-8 to TRBJ2-1; D might be TRBD2 (6 bases). Per the germline V gene, CDR1 is SGHTS and CDR2 is YDEGEE. The CDR3 runs to 14 residues. The V and J ends lost 2 bases and 4 bases respectively, with 10 bases between them. The CDR3 reads CASSFRRGYNEQFF. CDR3 coding DNA: TGTGCCAGCAGCTTTCGGCGGGGATACAATGAGCAGTTCTTC.